This T cell receptor beta chain was documented in a study of shared clonotypes between healthy human individuals. V was clipped by 6 bases and J by 2 bases; unmatched bases: 4. The CDR3 is made up of 14 amino acids. Germline assignment: CDR1 MNHNY and CDR2 SVGAGI (reference sequence). Generated by immunoSEQ multiplex PCR, the TCRdb table keeps only in-frame clones and is missing some. Found here are 2 million to 3 million clones, more than 85% of them singletons; the top ten hold 0.35% to 0.45%. In the case of this clone: Its antigen remains unknown.

Study conclusions and caveats: Researchers sampled blood only, noting tissue repertoires likely differ. Rarefaction showed that sequencing of sorted subsets was incomplete (despite large depth). Among a handful of donors, roughly 5.5% of naive CD4 clonotypes were found in common. Genetic and exposure-history diversity was limited by the small donor number.

The chain links TRBV6-6 to TRBJ1-5; 7 bases line up with TRBD1. This clonotype was obtained from a man between 18 and 35 years old in good health. Some clones in this sample may be carry-over from other donors' samples. Sequencing input: naive CD4+ T cells from PBMCs. Subset denoted: CD45RA+ positively selected. CDR3 in DNA: TGTGCCAGCAGGGCAGACAGGGGCAATCAGCCCCAGCATTTT. Amino acid sequence: CASRADRGNQPQHF.